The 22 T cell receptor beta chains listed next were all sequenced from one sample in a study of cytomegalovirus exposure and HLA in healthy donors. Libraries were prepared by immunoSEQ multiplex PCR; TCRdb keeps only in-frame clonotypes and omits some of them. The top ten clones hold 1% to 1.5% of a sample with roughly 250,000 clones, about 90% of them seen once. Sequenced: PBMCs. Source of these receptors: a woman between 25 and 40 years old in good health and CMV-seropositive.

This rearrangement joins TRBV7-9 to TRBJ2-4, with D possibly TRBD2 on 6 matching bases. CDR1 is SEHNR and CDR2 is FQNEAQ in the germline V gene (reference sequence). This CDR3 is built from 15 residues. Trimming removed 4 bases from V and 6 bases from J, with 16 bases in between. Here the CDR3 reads CASSSSGRGTNIQYF. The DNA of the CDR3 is TGTGCCAGCAGCTCCTCTGGGCGGGGCACAAACATTCAGTACTTC.

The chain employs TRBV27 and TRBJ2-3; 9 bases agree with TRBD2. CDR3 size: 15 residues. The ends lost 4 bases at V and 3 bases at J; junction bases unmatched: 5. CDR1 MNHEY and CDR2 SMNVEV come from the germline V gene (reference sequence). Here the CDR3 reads CASSSLAGETDTQYF. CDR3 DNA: TGTGCCAGCAGTTCATTAGCGGGAGAGACAGATACGCAGTATTTT.

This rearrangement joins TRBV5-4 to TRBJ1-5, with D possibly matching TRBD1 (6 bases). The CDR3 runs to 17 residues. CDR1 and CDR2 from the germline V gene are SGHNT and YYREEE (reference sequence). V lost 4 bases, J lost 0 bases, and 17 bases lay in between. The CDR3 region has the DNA TGTGCCAGCAGCATGTCCCCCGGCAGGGGTAGCAATCAGCCCCAGCATTTT. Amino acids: CASSMSPGRGSNQPQHF.

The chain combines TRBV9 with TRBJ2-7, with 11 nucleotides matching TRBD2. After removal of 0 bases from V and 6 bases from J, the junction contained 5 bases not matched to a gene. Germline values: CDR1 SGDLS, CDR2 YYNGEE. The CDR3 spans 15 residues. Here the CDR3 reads CASSVGSGRVGEQYF. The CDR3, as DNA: TGTGCCAGCAGCGTAGGTAGCGGGAGGGTTGGCGAGCAGTACTTC.

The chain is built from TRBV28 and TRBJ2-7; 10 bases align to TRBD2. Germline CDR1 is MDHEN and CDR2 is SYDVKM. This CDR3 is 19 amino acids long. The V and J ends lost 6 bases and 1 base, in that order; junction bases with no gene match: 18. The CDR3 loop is CASSHKTPLLAGPSYEQYF. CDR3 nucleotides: TGTGCCAGCAGCCATAAGACGCCATTACTAGCGGGACCATCCTACGAGCAGTACTTC.

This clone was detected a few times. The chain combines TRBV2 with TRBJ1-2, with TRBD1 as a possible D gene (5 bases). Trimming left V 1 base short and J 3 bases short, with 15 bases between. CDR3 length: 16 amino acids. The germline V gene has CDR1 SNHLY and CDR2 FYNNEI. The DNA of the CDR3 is TGTGCCAGCAGTGAAGGTCCCCAGGGTTCTGACTATGGCTACACCTTC. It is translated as CASSEGPQGSDYGYTF. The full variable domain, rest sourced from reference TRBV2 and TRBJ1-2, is EPEVTQTPSHQVTQMGQEVILRCVPISNHLYFYWYRQILGQKVEFLVSFYNNEISEKSEIFDDQFSVERPDGSNFTLKIRSTKLEDSAMYFCASSEGPQGSDYGYTFGSGTRLTVV.

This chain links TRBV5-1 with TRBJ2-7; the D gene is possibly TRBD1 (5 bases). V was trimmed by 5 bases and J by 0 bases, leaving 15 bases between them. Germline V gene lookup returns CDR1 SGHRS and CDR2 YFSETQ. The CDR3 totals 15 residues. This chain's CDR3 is CASRGATGFSYEQYF. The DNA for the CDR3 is TGCGCCAGCAGAGGGGCAACAGGCTTCTCCTACGAGCAGTACTTC.

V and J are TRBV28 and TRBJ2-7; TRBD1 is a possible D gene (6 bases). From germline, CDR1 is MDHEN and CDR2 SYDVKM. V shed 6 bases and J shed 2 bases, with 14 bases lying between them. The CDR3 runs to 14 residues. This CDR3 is CASSPPDRAYEQYF. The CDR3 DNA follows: TGTGCCAGCAGCCCACCGGACAGAGCCTACGAGCAGTACTTC. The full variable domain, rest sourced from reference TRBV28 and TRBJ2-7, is DVKVTQSSRYLVKRTGEKVFLECVQDMDHENMFWYRQDPGLGLRLIYFSYDVKMKEKGDIPEGYSVSREKKERFSLILESASTNQTSMYLCASSPPDRAYEQYFGPGTRLTVT.

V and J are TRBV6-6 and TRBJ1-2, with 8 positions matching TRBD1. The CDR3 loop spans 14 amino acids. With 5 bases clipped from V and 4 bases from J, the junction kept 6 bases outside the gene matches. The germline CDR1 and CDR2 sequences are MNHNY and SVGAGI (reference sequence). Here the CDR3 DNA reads TGTGCCAGCAGTCCCAGGGGGCACGGCTATGGCTACACCTTC. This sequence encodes CASSPRGHGYGYTF.

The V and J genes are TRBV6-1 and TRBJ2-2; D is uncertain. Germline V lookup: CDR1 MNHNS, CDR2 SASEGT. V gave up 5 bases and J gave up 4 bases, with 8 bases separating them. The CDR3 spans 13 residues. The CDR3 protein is CASSMTSTGELFF. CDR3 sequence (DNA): TGTGCCAGCAGTATGACAAGCACCGGGGAGCTGTTTTTT.

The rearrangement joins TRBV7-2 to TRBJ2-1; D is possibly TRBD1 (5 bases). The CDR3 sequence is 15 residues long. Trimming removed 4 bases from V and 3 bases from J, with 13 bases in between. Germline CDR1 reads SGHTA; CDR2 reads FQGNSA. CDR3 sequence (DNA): TGTGCCAGCAGCTCACCACCAGACAGCTACAATGAGCAGTTCTTC. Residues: CASSSPPDSYNEQFF.

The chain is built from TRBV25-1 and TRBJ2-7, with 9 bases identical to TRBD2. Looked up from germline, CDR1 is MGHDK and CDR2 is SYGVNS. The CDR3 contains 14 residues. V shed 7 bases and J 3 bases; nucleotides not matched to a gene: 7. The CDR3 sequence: CASKGSGRGYEQYF. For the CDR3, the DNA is TGTGCCAGCAAGGGTAGCGGGAGAGGCTACGAGCAGTACTTC.

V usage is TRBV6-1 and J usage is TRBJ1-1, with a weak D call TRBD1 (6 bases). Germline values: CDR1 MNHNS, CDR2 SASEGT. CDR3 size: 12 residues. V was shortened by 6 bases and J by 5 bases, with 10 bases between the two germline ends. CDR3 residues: CASSPGETEAFF. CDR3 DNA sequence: TGTGCCAGCAGCCCAGGGGAGACTGAAGCTTTCTTT.

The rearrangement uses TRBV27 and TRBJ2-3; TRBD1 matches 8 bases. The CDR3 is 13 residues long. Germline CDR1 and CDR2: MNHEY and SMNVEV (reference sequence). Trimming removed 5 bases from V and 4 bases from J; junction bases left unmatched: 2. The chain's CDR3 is CASSIQGADTQYF. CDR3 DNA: TGTGCCAGCAGTATACAGGGGGCAGATACGCAGTATTTT.

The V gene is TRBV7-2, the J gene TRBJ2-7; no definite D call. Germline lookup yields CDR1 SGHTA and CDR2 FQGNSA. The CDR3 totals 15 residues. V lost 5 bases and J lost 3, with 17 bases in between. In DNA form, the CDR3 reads TGTGCCAGCAGCAAAGCAATAGACTCAATCTACGAGCAGTACTTC. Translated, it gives CASSKAIDSIYEQYF. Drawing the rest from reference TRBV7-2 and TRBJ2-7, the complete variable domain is GAGVSQSPSNKVTEKGKDVELRCDPISGHTALYWYRQSLGQGLEFLIYFQGNSAPDKSGLPSDRFSAERTGGSVSTLTIQRTQQEDSAVYLCASSKAIDSIYEQYFGPGTRLTVT.

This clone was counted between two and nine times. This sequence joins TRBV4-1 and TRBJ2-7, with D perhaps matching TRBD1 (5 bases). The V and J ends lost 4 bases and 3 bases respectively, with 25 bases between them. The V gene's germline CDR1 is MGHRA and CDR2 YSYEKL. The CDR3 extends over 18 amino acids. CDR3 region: CASSPILSYRTQNYEQYF. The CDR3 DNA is TGCGCCAGCAGCCCCATCCTCTCATACAGGACGCAAAACTACGAGCAGTACTTC.

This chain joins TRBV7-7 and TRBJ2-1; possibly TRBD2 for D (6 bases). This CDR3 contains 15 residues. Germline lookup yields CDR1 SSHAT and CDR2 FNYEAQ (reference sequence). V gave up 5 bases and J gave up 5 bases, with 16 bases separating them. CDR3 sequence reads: CASSPSWEANNEQFF. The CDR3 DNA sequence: TGTGCCAGCAGCCCTTCTTGGGAGGCCAACAATGAGCAGTTCTTC.

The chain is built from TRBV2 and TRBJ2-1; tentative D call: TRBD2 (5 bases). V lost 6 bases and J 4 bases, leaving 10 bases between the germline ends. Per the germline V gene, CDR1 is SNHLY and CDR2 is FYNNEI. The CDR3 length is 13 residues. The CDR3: CASRASGYNEQFF. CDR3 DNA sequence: TGTGCCAGCAGAGCTTCGGGGTACAATGAGCAGTTCTTC.

The CDR3 DNA follows: TGTGCCAGCAGTTTCCAGGAGGGGCTAGGCTACACCTTC. This encodes CASSFQEGLGYTF. The chain uses TRBV28 and TRBJ1-2; D possibly corresponds to TRBD1 (5 bases). V was clipped by 3 bases and J by 8 bases, with 13 bases between them. Looked up from germline, CDR1 is MDHEN and CDR2 is SYDVKM. This CDR3 is built from 13 residues.

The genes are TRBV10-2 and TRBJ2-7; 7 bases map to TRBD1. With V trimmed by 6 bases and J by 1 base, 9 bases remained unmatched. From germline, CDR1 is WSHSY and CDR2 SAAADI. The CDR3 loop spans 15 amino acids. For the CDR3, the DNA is TGCGCCAGCAGCGAGGTCCGGGACAGATCCTACGAGCAGTACTTC. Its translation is CASSEVRDRSYEQYF.

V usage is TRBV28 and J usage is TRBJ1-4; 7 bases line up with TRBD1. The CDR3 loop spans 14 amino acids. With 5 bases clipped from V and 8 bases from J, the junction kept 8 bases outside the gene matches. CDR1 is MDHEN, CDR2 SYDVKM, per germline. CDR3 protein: CASSPQGSGEKLFF. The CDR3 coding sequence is TGTGCCAGCAGTCCACAGGGGAGTGGGGAAAAACTGTTTTTT.

As DNA, the CDR3 is TGCGCCAGCAGCTTGGGGACTAGCGGGCCCTCAATAGAGCAGTTCTTC. It is translated as CASSLGTSGPSIEQFF. The chain combines TRBV5-1 with TRBJ2-1; 11 bases line up with TRBD2. CDR3 size: 16 residues. The germline V gene has CDR1 SGHRS and CDR2 YFSETQ. V trimming: 0 bases; J trimming: 10 bases; junction bases outside the gene matches: 9.